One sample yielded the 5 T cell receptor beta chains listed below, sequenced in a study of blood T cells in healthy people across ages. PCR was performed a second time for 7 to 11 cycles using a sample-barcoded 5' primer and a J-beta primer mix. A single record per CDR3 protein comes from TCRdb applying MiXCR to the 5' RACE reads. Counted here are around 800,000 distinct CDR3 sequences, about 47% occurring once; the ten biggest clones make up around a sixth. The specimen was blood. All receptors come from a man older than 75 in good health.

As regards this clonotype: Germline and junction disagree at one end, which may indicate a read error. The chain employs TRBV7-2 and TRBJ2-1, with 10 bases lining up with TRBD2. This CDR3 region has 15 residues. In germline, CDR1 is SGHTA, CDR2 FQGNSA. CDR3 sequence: CASGLNSGRGYEQFF. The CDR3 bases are TGTGCCAGCGGCTTGAACAGCGGGAGGGGGTATGAGCAGTTCTTC. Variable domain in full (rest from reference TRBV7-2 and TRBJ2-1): GAGVSQSPSNKVTEKGKDVELRCDPISGHTALYWYRQSLGQGLEFLIYFQGNSAPDKSGLPSDRFSAERTGGSVSTLTIQRTQQEDSAVYLCASGLNSGRGYEQFFGPGTRLTVL.

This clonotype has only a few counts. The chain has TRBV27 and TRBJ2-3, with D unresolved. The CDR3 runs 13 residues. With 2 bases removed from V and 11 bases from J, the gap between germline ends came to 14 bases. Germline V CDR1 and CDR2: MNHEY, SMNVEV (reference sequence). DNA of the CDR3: TGTGCCAGCAGTTTAAGGGCCCCCTGGGTGCAGTATTTT. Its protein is CASSLRAPWVQYF.

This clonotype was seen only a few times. The DNA of the CDR3 is TGCGCCAGCAGCCAAGAAGCGCGCAGGGACGAGCAGTACTTC. This sequence encodes CASSQEARRDEQYF. The chain employs TRBV4-1 and TRBJ2-7; tentative D call: TRBD1 (5 bases). CDR1 and CDR2 from the germline V gene are MGHRA and YSYEKL. CDR3 length equals 14 residues. Trimming took off 0 bases at V and 5 bases at J, with 11 bases between the two ends.

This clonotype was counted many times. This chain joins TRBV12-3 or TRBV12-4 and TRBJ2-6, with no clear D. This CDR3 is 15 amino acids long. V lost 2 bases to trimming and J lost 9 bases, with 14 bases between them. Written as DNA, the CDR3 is TGTGCCAGCAGTTTAAGGTCCACCGGGTTCAACGTCCTGACTTTC. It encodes CASSLRSTGFNVLTF.

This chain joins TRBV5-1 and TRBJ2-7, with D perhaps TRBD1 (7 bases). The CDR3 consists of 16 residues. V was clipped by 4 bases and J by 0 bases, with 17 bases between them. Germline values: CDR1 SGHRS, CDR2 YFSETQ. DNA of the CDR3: TGCGCCAGCAGCACACAAGGCGGGACAGACTCCTACGAGCAGTACTTC. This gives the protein CASSTQGGTDSYEQYF.